There are a few counts of the clone carrying this T cell receptor (beta chain). These data originate in a study of blood T cell repertoires in COVID-19. Study in general: Donors in the United States, Italy and Spain gave samples during acute or convalescent COVID-19. T cells, B-cell-depleted T cells, or PBMCs provided the cDNA or gDNA that served as material.

Under the authors' procedure: Estimation of nucleated cell counts relied on the amplification of reference gene primers. The data were produced by immunoSEQ multiplex PCR, yet TCRdb's version contains in-frame clones alone and is incomplete. V and J calls and clone size are those listed in that table; D and trimming were worked out from the DNA. The data hold fewer than 65,000 clones, with approximately 89% observed a single time. Germline CDR1 SQVTM, CDR2 ANQGSEA. V lost 6 bases and J lost 3; bases outside the gene matches: 8. The CDR3 runs to 14 residues. The source is a man aged 60 to 75 with acute or convalescent COVID-19. The sample was peripheral blood. The chain has TRBV29-1 and TRBJ2-7, with 10 positions matching TRBD1. The CDR3 sequence: CSVGGGQGLYEQYF. The CDR3 nucleotides read TGCAGCGTGGGAGGGGGACAGGGGCTCTACGAGCAGTACTTC.